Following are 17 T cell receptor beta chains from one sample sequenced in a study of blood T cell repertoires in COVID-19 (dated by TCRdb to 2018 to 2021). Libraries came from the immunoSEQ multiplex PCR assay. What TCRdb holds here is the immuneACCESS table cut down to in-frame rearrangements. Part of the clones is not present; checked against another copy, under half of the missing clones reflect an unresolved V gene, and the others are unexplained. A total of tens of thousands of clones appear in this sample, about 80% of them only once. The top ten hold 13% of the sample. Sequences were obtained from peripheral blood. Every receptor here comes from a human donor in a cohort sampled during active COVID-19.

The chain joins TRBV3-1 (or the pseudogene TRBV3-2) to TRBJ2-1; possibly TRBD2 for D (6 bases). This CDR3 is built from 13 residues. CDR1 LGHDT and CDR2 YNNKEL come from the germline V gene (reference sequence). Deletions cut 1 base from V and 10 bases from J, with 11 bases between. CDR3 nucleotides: TGTGCCAGCAGCCAAGTGGGGGGTGTAGAGCAGTTCTTC. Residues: CASSQVGGVEQFF.

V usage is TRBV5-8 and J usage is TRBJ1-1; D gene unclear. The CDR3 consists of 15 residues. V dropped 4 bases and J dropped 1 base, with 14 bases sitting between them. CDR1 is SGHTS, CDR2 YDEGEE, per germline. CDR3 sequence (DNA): TGTGCCAGCAGCCCGATCACCTGGGCGAACACTGAAGCTTTCTTT. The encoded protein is CASSPITWANTEAFF.

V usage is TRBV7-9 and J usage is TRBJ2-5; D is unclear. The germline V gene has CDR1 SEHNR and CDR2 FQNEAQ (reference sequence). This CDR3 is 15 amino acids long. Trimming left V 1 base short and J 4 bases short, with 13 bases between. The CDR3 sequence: CASSLGARLSETQYF. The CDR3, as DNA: TGTGCCAGCAGCTTAGGGGCCCGGCTGTCAGAGACCCAGTACTTC.

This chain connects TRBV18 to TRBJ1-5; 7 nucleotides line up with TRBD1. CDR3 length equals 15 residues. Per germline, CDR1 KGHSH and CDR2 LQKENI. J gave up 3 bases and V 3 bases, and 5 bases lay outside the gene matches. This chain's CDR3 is CASSPSGQLNQPQHF. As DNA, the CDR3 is TGTGCCAGCTCACCTTCGGGACAGCTCAATCAGCCCCAGCATTTT.

This chain's CDR3 is CASSESGKGRGHTGELFF. The CDR3 nucleotides read TGTGCCAGCAGTGAGAGCGGGAAGGGGCGGGGGCACACCGGGGAGCTGTTTTTT. The chain couples TRBV25-1 to TRBJ2-2; a possible D gene is TRBD2 (7 bases). This CDR3 region has 18 residues. V was cut by 3 bases and J by 3 bases, with 20 bases left in between. The germline V gene has CDR1 MGHDK and CDR2 SYGVNS. Full variable domain (missing parts from reference TRBV25-1 and TRBJ2-2): EADIYQTPRYLVIGTGKKITLECSQTMGHDKMYWYQQDPGMELHLIHYSYGVNSTEKGDLSSESTVSRIRTEHFPLTLESARPSHTSQYLCASSESGKGRGHTGELFFGEGSRLTVL.

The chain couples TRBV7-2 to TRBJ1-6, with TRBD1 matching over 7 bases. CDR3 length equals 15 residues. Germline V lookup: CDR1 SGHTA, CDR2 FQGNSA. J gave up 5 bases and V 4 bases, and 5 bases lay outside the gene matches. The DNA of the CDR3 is TGTGCCAGCAGCTCACAGGGGAAAAATAATTCACCCCTCCACTTT. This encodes CASSSQGKNNSPLHF.

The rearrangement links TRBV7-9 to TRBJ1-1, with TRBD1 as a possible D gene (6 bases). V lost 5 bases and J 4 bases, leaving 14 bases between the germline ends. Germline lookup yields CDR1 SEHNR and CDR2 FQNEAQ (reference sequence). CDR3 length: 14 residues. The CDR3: CASSLGQFPTEAFF. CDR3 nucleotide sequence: TGTGCCAGCAGCCTGGGACAATTCCCCACTGAAGCTTTCTTT.

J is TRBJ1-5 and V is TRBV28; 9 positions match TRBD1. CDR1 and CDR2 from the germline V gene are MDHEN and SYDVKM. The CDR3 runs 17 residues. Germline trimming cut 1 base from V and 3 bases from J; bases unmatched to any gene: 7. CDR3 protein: CASSLSGTGSDNQPQHF. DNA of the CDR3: TGTGCCAGCAGTTTATCCGGGACAGGGAGCGACAATCAGCCCCAGCATTTT. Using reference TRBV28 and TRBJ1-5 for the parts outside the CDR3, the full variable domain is DVKVTQSSRYLVKRTGEKVFLECVQDMDHENMFWYRQDPGLGLRLIYFSYDVKMKEKGDIPEGYSVSREKKERFSLILESASTNQTSMYLCASSLSGTGSDNQPQHFGDGTRLSIL.

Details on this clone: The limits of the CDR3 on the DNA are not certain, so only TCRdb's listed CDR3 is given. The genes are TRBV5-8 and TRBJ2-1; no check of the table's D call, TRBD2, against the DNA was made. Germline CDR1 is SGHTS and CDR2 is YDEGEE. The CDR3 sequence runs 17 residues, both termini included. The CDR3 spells CASSFLWTVSSYNEQFF.

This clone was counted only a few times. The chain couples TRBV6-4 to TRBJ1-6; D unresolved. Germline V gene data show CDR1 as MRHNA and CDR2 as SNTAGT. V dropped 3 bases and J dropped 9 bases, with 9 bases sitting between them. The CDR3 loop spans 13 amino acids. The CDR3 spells CASSENRGSPLHF. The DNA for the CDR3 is TGTGCCAGCAGTGAAAATCGAGGTTCACCCCTCCACTTT.

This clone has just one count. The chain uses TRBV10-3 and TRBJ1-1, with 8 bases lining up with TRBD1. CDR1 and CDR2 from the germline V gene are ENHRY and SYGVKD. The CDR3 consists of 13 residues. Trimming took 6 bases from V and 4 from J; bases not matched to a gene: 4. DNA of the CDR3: TGTGCCATCAGCGATACAGGGGGCACTGAAGCTTTCTTT. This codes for CAISDTGGTEAFF.

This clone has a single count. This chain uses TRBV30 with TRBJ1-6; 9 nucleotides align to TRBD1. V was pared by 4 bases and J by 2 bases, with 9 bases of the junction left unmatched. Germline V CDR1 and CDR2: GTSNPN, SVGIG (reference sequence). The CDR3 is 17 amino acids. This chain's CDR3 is CAWKQGALVPYNSPLHF. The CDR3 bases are TGTGCCTGGAAACAGGGGGCCTTGGTTCCCTATAATTCACCCCTCCACTTT.

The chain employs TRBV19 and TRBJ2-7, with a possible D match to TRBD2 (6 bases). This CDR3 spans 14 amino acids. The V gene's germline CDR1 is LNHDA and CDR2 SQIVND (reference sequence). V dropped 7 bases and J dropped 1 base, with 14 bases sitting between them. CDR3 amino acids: CASTPGGLSYEQYF. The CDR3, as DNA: TGTGCCAGTACCCCCGGCGGACTATCCTACGAGCAGTACTTC.

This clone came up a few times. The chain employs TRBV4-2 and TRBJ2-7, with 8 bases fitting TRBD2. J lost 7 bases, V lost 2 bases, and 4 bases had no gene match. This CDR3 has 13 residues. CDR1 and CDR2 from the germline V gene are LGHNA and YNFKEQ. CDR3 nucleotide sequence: TGTGCCAGCAGCCAACCCGGGACTAGGGAGCAGTACTTC. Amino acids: CASSQPGTREQYF.

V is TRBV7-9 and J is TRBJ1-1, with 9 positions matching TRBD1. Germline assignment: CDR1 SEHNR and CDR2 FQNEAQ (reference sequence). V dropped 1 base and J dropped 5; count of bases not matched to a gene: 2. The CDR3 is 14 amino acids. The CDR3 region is CASSLGGTGTEAFF. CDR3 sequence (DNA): TGTGCCAGCAGCTTAGGAGGGACAGGGACTGAAGCTTTCTTT.

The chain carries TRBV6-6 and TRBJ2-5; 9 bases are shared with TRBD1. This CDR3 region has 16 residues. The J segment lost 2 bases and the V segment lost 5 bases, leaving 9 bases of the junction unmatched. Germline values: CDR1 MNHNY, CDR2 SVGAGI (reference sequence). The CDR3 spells CASSRYPGQGQETQYF. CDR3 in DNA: TGTGCCAGCAGTCGATACCCGGGACAGGGACAAGAGACCCAGTACTTC.

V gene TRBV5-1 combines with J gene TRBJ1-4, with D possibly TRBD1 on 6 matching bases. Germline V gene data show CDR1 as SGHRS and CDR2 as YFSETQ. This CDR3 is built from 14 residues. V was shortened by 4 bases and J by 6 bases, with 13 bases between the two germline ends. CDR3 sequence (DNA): TGCGCCAGCAGCCTGGACAGTCTTTATGAAAAACTGTTTTTT. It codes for CASSLDSLYEKLFF.